These 2 T cell receptor beta chains came from one sample sequenced in a study of tumor-infiltrating lymphocytes in primary liver carcinoma. The study extracted blood RNA from unsorted whole blood and also extracted germline DNA. A primer in the constant region served to generate TCR beta cDNA from about 470 ng of total RNA. The TCR beta library was amplified through three nested multiplex PCR rounds in a modified ARM-PCR procedure. Forward primers for TRBV1-TRBV30 and a C-beta reverse primer served the first two PCR rounds, at 10 cycles each. TCRdb re-derived calls from the multiplex PCR reads in MiXCR, one entry per CDR3 protein. The sample lists about 320,000 distinct CDR3 sequences, almost 60% occurring once. Input material: peripheral blood. These receptors originate from a woman aged 25 to 45 with primary liver carcinoma and hepatitis B virus infection.

The chain uses TRBV11-2 and TRBJ2-5; no clear D. Germline-derived CDR1 and CDR2 are SGHAT and FQNNGV. The CDR3 sequence is 15 residues long. V gave up 3 bases and J gave up 2 bases, with 13 bases separating them. The CDR3 loop is CASSLACGWQETQYF. The CDR3 bases are TGTGCCAGCAGCTTGGCGTGTGGTTGGCAAGAGACCCAGTACTTC.

This clonotype was counted at least ten times. The rearrangement links TRBV12-3 or TRBV12-4 to TRBJ1-2, with 7 bases aligning to TRBD1. J was trimmed by 4 bases and V by 3 bases; bases with no gene match: 5. This CDR3 is 14 amino acids long. The CDR3: CASSFGKGAYGYTF. The CDR3 bases are TGTGCCAGCAGTTTCGGGAAGGGGGCCTATGGCTACACCTTC.